This T cell receptor beta chain came from a study of identical twins. Study-level results: Among beta out-of-frame sequences, excess sharing between twins appeared weaker. Conclusions rested on cross-sectional statistics rather than following the same donors.

Germline-derived CDR1 and CDR2 are MDHEN and SYDVKM. V lost 6 bases to trimming and J lost 2 bases; unmatched junction nucleotides: 5. The CDR3 totals 14 residues. A universal primer site was incorporated via template switching, and the cDNA contained unique molecular identifiers. In TCRdb, the 5' RACE reads were re-called with MiXCR into one record per CDR3 protein. The sample includes 690,000 or so distinct CDR3 sequences, 5.5% to 6.5% seen only once; the top ten take around 2%. This clonotype was detected ten times or more. Its target is unknown. The TCR was taken from a man aged 18 to 35 in good health. Material for sequencing was naive T cells sorted from blood. This chain uses TRBV28 with TRBJ2-7; 9 nucleotides line up with TRBD1. CDR3 in amino acids: CASSRQGGPYEQYF. Written as DNA, the CDR3 is TGTGCCAGCAGCAGACAGGGGGGTCCCTACGAGCAGTACTTC. Looking up the rest from reference TRBV28 and TRBJ2-7 gives the full variable domain: DVKVTQSSRYLVKRTGEKVFLECVQDMDHENMFWYRQDPGLGLRLIYFSYDVKMKEKGDIPEGYSVSREKKERFSLILESASTNQTSMYLCASSRQGGPYEQYFGPGTRLTVT.